The rows below give T cell receptor beta chains drawn from one sample of a study of T cell repertoires in cytomegalovirus infection. TCRdb ran MiXCR on the reads and lists one entry per CDR3 protein. This table holds hundreds of thousands of distinct CDR3 sequences, about 33% found once. The antigens for these receptors are not known. The sequencing used cultured PBMCs, collected from culture after CMV antigen stimulation. Receptors were obtained from a human donor in good health (CMV status not recorded). Some clones in this sample may be carry-over from other donors' samples. Both conserved end residues are part of each CDR3. A D gene is named only where the DNA matches it firmly. Some rows mark clone size as missing; the rest say once, few, many or name a class of expanded clone.

clone_size: few; v_call: TRBV10-3; d_call: -; j_call: TRBJ2-3; cdr3_nt: TGTGCCATCAGCTCCGGTGGGCCCGTGAGCCAGTATTTT; cdr3_aa: CAISSGGPVSQYF
clone_size: few; v_call: TRBV6-5; d_call: -; j_call: TRBJ2-1; cdr3_nt: TGTGCCAGCACCCTTAACGTGGCTTCTGAGCAGTTCTTC; cdr3_aa: CASTLNVASEQFF
clone_size: -; v_call: TRBV3-1; d_call: TRBD1; j_call: TRBJ2-2; cdr3_nt: TGTGCCAGCAGTCCCAGGGGGACAGGGGCTAACACCGGGGAGCTGTTTTTT; cdr3_aa: CASSPRGTGANTGELFF
clone_size: many; v_call: TRBV7-8; d_call: TRBD2; j_call: TRBJ2-1; cdr3_nt: TGTGCCAGCAGCCGGCTAGCGGTTGGCTACAATGAGCAGTTCTTC; cdr3_aa: CASSRLAVGYNEQFF
clone_size: few; v_call: TRBV25-1; d_call: -; j_call: TRBJ1-2; cdr3_nt: TGTGCCAGCAGTGAATCCGTCATCGGCTACACCTTC; cdr3_aa: CASSESVIGYTF
clone_size: -; v_call: TRBV20-1; d_call: TRBD2; j_call: TRBJ2-3; cdr3_nt: TGCAGTGCTAGAGATCCTAGCGGGGCCCGGGATACGCAGTATTTT; cdr3_aa: CSARDPSGARDTQYF
clone_size: -; v_call: TRBV6-2/TRBV6-3; d_call: -; j_call: TRBJ2-5; cdr3_nt: TGTGCCAGCAGTTACCACCAAGAGGGCGCAGAGACCCAGTACTTC; cdr3_aa: CASSYHQEGAETQYF
clone_size: -; v_call: TRBV7-2; d_call: -; j_call: TRBJ2-7; cdr3_nt: TGTGCCAGCAGCTTATTTACCGACTACGAGCAGTACTTC; cdr3_aa: CASSLFTDYEQYF
clone_size: -; v_call: TRBV7-2; d_call: -; j_call: TRBJ2-2; cdr3_nt: TGTGCCAGCAGCCGGGTTGGGGGGCTTGTCACCGGGGAGCTGTTTTTT; cdr3_aa: CASSRVGGLVTGELFF
clone_size: many; v_call: TRBV19; d_call: -; j_call: TRBJ1-2; cdr3_nt: TGTGCCAGTAGTATAGATGCCTTTTTGGGCTATGGCTACACCTTC; cdr3_aa: CASSIDAFLGYGYTF
clone_size: -; v_call: TRBV12-3/TRBV12-4; d_call: TRBD2; j_call: TRBJ2-3; cdr3_nt: TGTGCCAGCAGTCGGGGGGTACAGGGCACAGATACGCAGTATTTT; cdr3_aa: CASSRGVQGTDTQYF
clone_size: few; v_call: TRBV7-2; d_call: -; j_call: TRBJ2-1; cdr3_nt: TGTGCCAGCAGCTCACCTGCGCCGAATGAGCAGTTCTTC; cdr3_aa: CASSSPAPNEQFF
clone_size: few; v_call: TRBV20-1; d_call: -; j_call: TRBJ2-7; cdr3_nt: TGCAGTGCAACCGACAGGCACCTTACCTACGAGCAGTACTTC; cdr3_aa: CSATDRHLTYEQYF
clone_size: -; v_call: TRBV18; d_call: TRBD1; j_call: TRBJ1-4; cdr3_nt: TGTGCCAGCTCACCTCCGGACAGGGTGCGTGAAAAACTGTTTTTT; cdr3_aa: CASSPPDRVREKLFF
clone_size: -; v_call: TRBV5-6; d_call: -; j_call: TRBJ2-7; cdr3_nt: TGTGCCAGCAGTTACCTCGGGGGTAGCGGCTCCTACGAGCAGTACTTC; cdr3_aa: CASSYLGGSGSYEQYF
clone_size: -; v_call: TRBV20-1; d_call: -; j_call: TRBJ2-7; cdr3_nt: TGCAGTGCTCGGAGGACAGGGAGGGAGGAGCAGTACTTC; cdr3_aa: CSARRTGREEQYF
clone_size: few; v_call: TRBV11-2; d_call: -; j_call: TRBJ2-3; cdr3_nt: TGTGCCAGCAACTTAGGACGGGGCACAGATACGCAGTATTTT; cdr3_aa: CASNLGRGTDTQYF
clone_size: -; v_call: TRBV12-3/TRBV12-4; d_call: TRBD1; j_call: TRBJ1-1; cdr3_nt: TGTGCCAGCAAACAGACAGGGAGGTATACTGAAGCTTTCTTT; cdr3_aa: CASKQTGRYTEAFF
clone_size: -; v_call: TRBV5-3; d_call: TRBD2; j_call: TRBJ2-1; cdr3_nt: TGTGCCAGCAGCTTTCGAAGGACTAGCCGCAATGAGCAGTTCTTC; cdr3_aa: CASSFRRTSRNEQFF
clone_size: few; v_call: TRBV11-2; d_call: TRBD2; j_call: TRBJ2-3; cdr3_nt: TGTGCCAGCAGCTTAGTGCATGCTGGACTAGCGGCGAGCACAGATACGCAGTATTTT; cdr3_aa: CASSLVHAGLAASTDTQYF
clone_size: -; v_call: TRBV5-6; d_call: -; j_call: TRBJ2-5; cdr3_nt: TGTGCCAGCAGCTTGCGAGGGATCCAAGAGACCCAGTACTTC; cdr3_aa: CASSLRGIQETQYF
clone_size: -; v_call: TRBV4-1; d_call: TRBD2; j_call: TRBJ2-3; cdr3_nt: TGCGCCAGCAGCGGACGGAGCGGGAGTAATAGAGATACGCAGTATTTT; cdr3_aa: CASSGRSGSNRDTQYF
clone_size: -; v_call: TRBV20-1; d_call: TRBD2; j_call: TRBJ2-7; cdr3_nt: TGCAGTGCTAGAGATGTAGCGGGAGGGCCCATGTGGGAGCAGTACTTC; cdr3_aa: CSARDVAGGPMWEQYF
clone_size: -; v_call: TRBV14; d_call: TRBD2; j_call: TRBJ2-3; cdr3_nt: TGTGCCAGCAGCCCCGCGGGGGTCGGCACAGATACGCAGTATTTT; cdr3_aa: CASSPAGVGTDTQYF
clone_size: -; v_call: TRBV11-3; d_call: -; j_call: TRBJ1-2; cdr3_nt: TGTGCCAGCAGCTCTACTTTGGGGACAGGCTACACCTTC; cdr3_aa: CASSSTLGTGYTF
clone_size: once; v_call: TRBV19; d_call: -; j_call: TRBJ1-2; cdr3_nt: TGTGCCAGTAGTACCCGGGCCGGAGGTGACTATGGCTACACCTTC; cdr3_aa: CASSTRAGGDYGYTF
clone_size: -; v_call: TRBV7-8; d_call: -; j_call: TRBJ1-6; cdr3_nt: TGTGCCAGCAGCTTAAAGGTCATGAACAATTCACCCCTCCACTTT; cdr3_aa: CASSLKVMNNSPLHF
clone_size: many; v_call: TRBV7-6; d_call: -; j_call: TRBJ2-5; cdr3_nt: TGTGCCAGCGCCTCCCTAGTGGTGCGGGGAAGCGAGACCCAGTACTTC; cdr3_aa: CASASLVVRGSETQYF
clone_size: few; v_call: TRBV6-2/TRBV6-3; d_call: -; j_call: TRBJ2-7; cdr3_nt: TGTGCCAGCAGTTACTCGAAGGGGGTAAACCAAGGGAAGTACTTC; cdr3_aa: CASSYSKGVNQGKYF
clone_size: -; v_call: TRBV12-3/TRBV12-4; d_call: TRBD2; j_call: TRBJ2-3; cdr3_nt: TGTGCCAGCAGCAAAAACAGCGGGGGGGGCACAGATACGCAGTATTTT; cdr3_aa: CASSKNSGGGTDTQYF
clone_size: few; v_call: TRBV27; d_call: -; j_call: TRBJ2-2; cdr3_nt: TGTGCCAGCAGTTTCAGGGGACTCGCCGAGGAGCTGTTTTTT; cdr3_aa: CASSFRGLAEELFF
clone_size: few; v_call: TRBV19; d_call: -; j_call: TRBJ2-7; cdr3_nt: TGTGCCAGTAGGAAAGAGCGAGGCGAGCAGTACTTC; cdr3_aa: CASRKERGEQYF
clone_size: -; v_call: TRBV2; d_call: -; j_call: TRBJ1-5; cdr3_nt: TGTGCCAGCCGAAAAATCGGCAATCAGCCCCAGCATTTT; cdr3_aa: CASRKIGNQPQHF
clone_size: many; v_call: TRBV7-2; d_call: -; j_call: TRBJ2-2; cdr3_nt: TGTGCCAGCAGCTTAGAACTAGCTGGCACCGGGGAGCTGTTTTTT; cdr3_aa: CASSLELAGTGELFF
clone_size: few; v_call: TRBV7-7; d_call: -; j_call: TRBJ2-1; cdr3_nt: TGTGCCAGCAGCCCATTACTTCGGGGGCGGGGTGAGCAGTTCTTC; cdr3_aa: CASSPLLRGRGEQFF
clone_size: -; v_call: TRBV7-8; d_call: -; j_call: TRBJ2-7; cdr3_nt: TGTGCCAGCAGCGGACGGGATGTCAGATACTACGAGCAGTACTTC; cdr3_aa: CASSGRDVRYYEQYF
clone_size: -; v_call: TRBV28; d_call: -; j_call: TRBJ1-5; cdr3_nt: TGTGCCAGAAGACTCCACAGAGCCAATCAGCCCCAGCATTTT; cdr3_aa: CARRLHRANQPQHF
clone_size: -; v_call: TRBV5-6; d_call: -; j_call: TRBJ2-1; cdr3_nt: TGTGCCAGCAGCTTGCTCTTTCCCCTGAATACTGAGCAGTTCTTC; cdr3_aa: CASSLLFPLNTEQFF